This T cell receptor beta chain is drawn from a study of cytomegalovirus exposure and HLA in healthy donors (dated by TCRdb to about 2017). For context, the study as a whole: According to a later analysis, one platform produced both the roughly 120 validation repertoires and the approximately 660 repertoires of the first cohort. The aim of the study was to test whether cataloging public T cell receptors could identify signatures of past pathogen exposure. In addition to the first cohort of approximately 650 subjects, a separate validation cohort of 100 to 150 different subjects was used. High-throughput TCR immunosequencing, statistical association of individual TCRs with disease status, and machine learning were combined to predict cytomegalovirus infection status.

Overall study results and their limits: A later analysis found that TCRs clustered in the first cohort also tended to co-occur in the roughly 120 validation repertoires, with approximately 93% of cluster scores above 0. All 120 or so repertoires were used to score co-occurrence in the validation cohort in a later analysis, because that analysis had no HLA typing for the cohort. Most TCR sequences were seen in very few donors, while some public TCRs were found in many individuals. It was suggested by the authors that the approach could potentially be generalized to other disease states and immunological phenotypes. The study listed approximately 150 TCR beta chains as associated with cytomegalovirus. Three of the identified cytomegalovirus-associated TCR beta chains were confirmed in vitro to be specific for cytomegalovirus antigens. The classifier was reported to diagnose cytomegalovirus status with high specificity and sensitivity in both the original and validation cohorts.

V drops 2 bases and J drops 1 base, leaving 12 bases in between. The germline V gene sets CDR1 to LGHNA and CDR2 to YSLEER. The CDR3 contains 15 residues, cysteine and phenylalanine counted. The entry retains the CDR3 DNA only, 45 bases that are in frame from base 1. Libraries were built with the immunoSEQ multiplex PCR assay. On the authors' methods: To diagnose cytomegalovirus status from the catalog of TCR beta chain sequences, a statistical classification framework was built. TCRdb's version of the immuneACCESS table is confined to in-frame rearrangements and falls short of the full clone set. An unresolved V gene accounts for under half of the shortfall where checked; the remainder is of unknown origin. V, J and clone size reflect that table, while D and trimming were determined from the DNA. The sample records about 97,000 clones, about 95% of which are singletons. The ten largest make up approximately 1% of the sample.

Details on this clone: Its binding antigen is unknown. Nothing much larger sits one base from this clone, and base qualities are not available.

The donors were included in the validation cohort of roughly 120 subjects, a group kept apart from the 666-subject first cohort. The TCR was taken from a woman aged 18-29 years in good health and CMV-seronegative. The chain couples TRBV4-3 to TRBJ2-7; a weak D assignment points to TRBD1 (6 bases agree). Sequences were obtained from PBMCs. CDR3 reads: CASSQTDSESYEQYF. The bases read TGCGCCAGCAGCCAAACGGACAGTGAATCCTACGAGCAGTACTTC.